Presented here are 7 T cell receptor beta chains from one specimen sequenced in a study of monozygotic twins with cystic fibrosis. Sequenced by immunoSEQ multiplex PCR; TCRdb stores in-frame clones only, minus some. Among fewer than 20,000 clones listed, 90% to 97% were seen once. Sequencing was done on a sample of blood. These receptors were obtained from a girl aged 2 to 10 with cystic fibrosis.

This clone was recorded once. The chain employs TRBV5-6 and TRBJ1-5, with D unresolved. This CDR3 contains 13 residues. CDR1 is SGHDT and CDR2 is YYEEEE in the germline V gene. The V gene lost 3 bases and the J gene lost 2 bases, with 6 bases spanning the gap. The DNA of the CDR3 is TGTGCCAGCAGCTGGGGTGGCAATCAGCCCCAGCATTTT. Translation: CASSWGGNQPQHF.

The V and J genes are TRBV5-4 and TRBJ1-2; TRBD1 aligns across 10 bases. The V gene end was trimmed by 1 base and the J gene end by 7 bases; junction bases not matched to a gene: 13. From germline, CDR1 is SGHNT and CDR2 YYREEE (reference sequence). The CDR3 totals 17 residues. CDR3 protein: CASSLFETGGFILGYTF. CDR3 sequence (DNA): TGTGCCAGCAGCTTGTTTGAGACAGGGGGCTTTATTCTTGGCTACACCTTC.

The rearrangement links TRBV7-2 to TRBJ2-7, with D hard to call. Germline V gives CDR1 SGHTA, CDR2 FQGNSA. Trimming cost V 5 bases and J 3 bases, with 11 bases left between them. The CDR3 sequence is 13 residues long. CDR3 nucleotide sequence: TGTGCCAGCAGCGCACCGGGCCACTACGAGCAGTACTTC. Residues: CASSAPGHYEQYF. The whole variable domain, remainder taken from reference TRBV7-2 and TRBJ2-7, is GAGVSQSPSNKVTEKGKDVELRCDPISGHTALYWYRQSLGQGLEFLIYFQGNSAPDKSGLPSDRFSAERTGGSVSTLTIQRTQQEDSAVYLCASSAPGHYEQYFGPGTRLTVT.

The gene calls are TRBV6-6 and TRBJ2-1; TRBD1 aligns across 7 bases. V lost 7 bases and J lost 4; bases outside the gene matches: 4. The germline gives CDR1 MNHNY, CDR2 SVGAGI (reference sequence). CDR3 length equals 13 residues. The CDR3 nucleotides are TGTGCCAGCAACCTGGGACAGTACAATGAGCAGTTCTTC. Its translation: CASNLGQYNEQFF.

This rearrangement joins TRBV2 to TRBJ1-4, with D unresolved. This CDR3 is 15 amino acids long. The V gene's germline CDR1 is SNHLY and CDR2 FYNNEI. The V and J ends lost 4 bases and 0 bases respectively, with 9 bases between them. As DNA, the CDR3 is TGTGCCAGCAGTGTTGGTGCGGCAACTAATGAAAAACTGTTTTTT. It specifies CASSVGAATNEKLFF. Supplemented by reference TRBV2 and TRBJ1-4, the full variable domain reads EPEVTQTPSHQVTQMGQEVILRCVPISNHLYFYWYRQILGQKVEFLVSFYNNEISEKSEIFDDQFSVERPDGSNFTLKIRSTKLEDSAMYFCASSVGAATNEKLFFGSGTQLSVL.

The chain employs TRBV2 and TRBJ2-3, with D maybe TRBD2 (6 bases). Germline values: CDR1 SNHLY, CDR2 FYNNEI. Trimming removed 9 bases at V and 4 bases at J, with 23 bases between. The CDR3 totals 16 residues. CDR3 in DNA: TGTGCCAGTACATTACCCCCGGGGAGGAGGGCAGATACGCAGTATTTT. Translation gives CASTLPPGRRADTQYF. Filled out from reference TRBV2 and TRBJ2-3, the complete variable domain reads EPEVTQTPSHQVTQMGQEVILRCVPISNHLYFYWYRQILGQKVEFLVSFYNNEISEKSEIFDDQFSVERPDGSNFTLKIRSTKLEDSAMYFCASTLPPGRRADTQYFGPGTRLTVL.

This clone appeared once. The chain carries TRBV2 and TRBJ1-4; TRBD1 aligns across 7 bases. V was pared by 8 bases and J by 0 bases, with 6 bases of the junction left unmatched. Germline V gene lookup returns CDR1 SNHLY and CDR2 FYNNEI. CDR3 size: 15 residues. CDR3 nucleotide sequence: TGTGCCAGCGGAGGACAGGTAGCAACTAATGAAAAACTGTTTTTT. Translating it yields CASGGQVATNEKLFF. The complete variable domain, with remaining parts taken from reference TRBV2 and TRBJ1-4, reads EPEVTQTPSHQVTQMGQEVILRCVPISNHLYFYWYRQILGQKVEFLVSFYNNEISEKSEIFDDQFSVERPDGSNFTLKIRSTKLEDSAMYFCASGGQVATNEKLFFGSGTQLSVL.